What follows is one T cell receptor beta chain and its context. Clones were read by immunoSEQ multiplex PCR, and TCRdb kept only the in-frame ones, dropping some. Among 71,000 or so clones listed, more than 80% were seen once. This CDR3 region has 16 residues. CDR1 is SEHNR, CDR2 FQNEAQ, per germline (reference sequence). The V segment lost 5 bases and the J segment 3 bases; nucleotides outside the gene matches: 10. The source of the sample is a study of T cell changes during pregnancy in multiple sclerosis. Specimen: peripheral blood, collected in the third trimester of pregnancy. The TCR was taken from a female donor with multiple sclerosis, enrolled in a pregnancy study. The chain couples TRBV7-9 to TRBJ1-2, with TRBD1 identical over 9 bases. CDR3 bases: TGTGCCAGCAGCCAGACAGGGGGAGCGGGGGACTATGGCTACACCTTC. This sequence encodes CASSQTGGAGDYGYTF.